The rows below give T cell receptor beta chains drawn from one sample of a study of control samples from healthy donors and cancer patients. TCRdb keeps only in-frame clones here, not all; method: immunoSEQ multiplex PCR. The sample holds 120,000 to 150,000 clones, around 94% seen once. Input material: blood. These receptor sequences come from a man aged 35-49 years in good health. The CDR3 runs from the conserved cysteine through the conserved F or W. D genes are given only for firm matches. Only some rows state a clone size, as once, few, many or a class for expanded clones.

CDR3 protein | CDR3 DNA | J gene | V gene | clone size | D gene
CASSILAQPSYEQYF | TGTGCCAGTAGTATCCTAGCGCAACCCTCCTACGAGCAGTACTTC | TRBJ2-7 | TRBV19 | - | -
CASRPFGTGEYEQYF | TGTGCCAGCAGGCCATTCGGGACAGGAGAGTACGAGCAGTACTTC | TRBJ2-7 | TRBV11-2 | once | TRBD1
CASSLETGMQPQHF | TGTGCCAGCAGCTTAGAAACAGGCATGCAGCCCCAGCATTTT | TRBJ1-5 | TRBV7-6 | - | -
CASSQDPAGGVHEQYF | TGTGCCAGCAGCCAAGATCCAGCGGGAGGAGTCCACGAGCAGTACTTC | TRBJ2-7 | TRBV4-2 | - | TRBD2
CASSLEVGREAFF | TGTGCCAGCAGCTTAGAGGTCGGCAGGGAAGCTTTCTTT | TRBJ1-1 | TRBV7-9 | - | -
CASSPYSGVPEQFF | TGTGCCAGCAGCCCCTACTCCGGTGTCCCCGAGCAGTTCTTC | TRBJ2-1 | TRBV14 | once | -
CASSQVGTGTYEQYF | TGTGCCAGCAGCCAAGTCGGGACAGGGACCTACGAGCAGTACTTC | TRBJ2-7 | TRBV3-1/TRBV3-2 | - | TRBD1
CASSTPTVEAFF | TGTGCCAGCAGCACACCGACAGTTGAAGCTTTCTTT | TRBJ1-1 | TRBV9 | - | -
CASTHKYVRDPIHNEQFF | TGTGCCAGTACCCATAAGTATGTCCGGGACCCTATACACAATGAGCAGTTCTTC | TRBJ2-1 | TRBV19 | - | -
CASSPGARETQYF | TGTGCCAGCAGCCCCGGGGCTCGGGAGACCCAGTACTTC | TRBJ2-5 | TRBV11-1 | - | -
CASSFDGNSNQPQHF | TGTGCCAGCAGCTTCGACGGGAATAGCAATCAGCCCCAGCATTTT | TRBJ1-5 | TRBV27 | - | -
CASSLGQAANTGELFF | TGTGCCAGCAGCTTAGGACAGGCTGCGAACACCGGGGAGCTGTTTTTT | TRBJ2-2 | TRBV7-3 | - | TRBD1
CASSPRQGALSTAEAFF | TGCGCCAGCAGCCCTCGACAGGGGGCGCTCAGTACGGCTGAAGCTTTCTTT | TRBJ1-1 | TRBV4-1 | - | TRBD1
CASSWGSYEQYF | TGTGCCAGCAGCTGGGGCTCCTACGAGCAGTACTTC | TRBJ2-7 | TRBV5-6 | - | -
CASTSSKGAFSDTQYF | TGCGCCAGCACCTCTTCGAAAGGGGCATTTTCAGATACGCAGTATTTT | TRBJ2-3 | TRBV5-1 | - | -
CASSLVAPRPFTF | TGTGCCAGCAGCTTAGTGGCACCACGGCCCTTTACTTTC | TRBJ2-6 | TRBV11-3 | - | -
CASQTQGSKNIQYF | TGTGCCAGCCAAACCCAGGGATCCAAAAACATTCAGTACTTC | TRBJ2-4 | TRBV19 | - | -
CASRVSYEAFF | TGTGCCAGCAGGGTATCATATGAAGCTTTCTTT | TRBJ1-1 | TRBV28 | - | -
CASSQGTVNTIYF | TGTGCCAGCAGCCAAGGGACAGTAAACACCATATATTTT | TRBJ1-3 | TRBV3-1/TRBV3-2 | - | -
CASSHTAGSGANVLTF | TGTGCCAGCAGCCATACAGCCGGGAGTGGGGCCAACGTCCTGACTTTC | TRBJ2-6 | TRBV14 | - | -
CASSWTGDYGYTF | TGTGCCAGCAGTTGGACAGGGGACTATGGCTACACCTTC | TRBJ1-2 | TRBV6-5 | - | TRBD1
CSASPGAREQYF | TGCAGTGCTAGTCCGGGAGCAAGAGAGCAGTACTTC | TRBJ2-7 | TRBV20-1 | - | -
CASSLGRGSVTDTQYF | TGCGCCAGCAGCTTGGGTAGAGGGTCTGTCACAGATACGCAGTATTTT | TRBJ2-3 | TRBV5-1 | - | -
CASSPRTGDYNEQFF | TGTGCCAGCAGCCCTCGGACAGGGGACTACAATGAGCAGTTCTTC | TRBJ2-1 | TRBV9 | - | TRBD1
CASRQGVGTEAFF | TGTGCCAGTCGACAGGGCGTCGGCACTGAAGCTTTCTTT | TRBJ1-1 | TRBV2 | - | TRBD1
CASSIEFSTEAFF | TGTGCCAGTAGTATAGAGTTTTCGACTGAAGCTTTCTTT | TRBJ1-1 | TRBV19 | - | -
CATSDSRIPNQPQHF | TGTGCCACCAGTGATTCGAGGATCCCCAATCAGCCCCAGCATTTT | TRBJ1-5 | TRBV24-1 | - | -
CASSGNRIRNDHEQYF | TGTGCCAGCAGCGGAAACCGGATCCGTAACGATCACGAGCAGTACTTC | TRBJ2-7 | TRBV7-9 | once | -
CAIAGTGEAYEQYF | TGTGCCATCGCGGGGACAGGGGAGGCCTACGAGCAGTACTTC | TRBJ2-7 | TRBV10-3 | - | TRBD1
CASSESGVFLNEQFF | TGTGCCAGCAGTGAATCGGGAGTTTTCTTAAATGAGCAGTTCTTC | TRBJ2-1 | TRBV2 | - | -
CASSVTGFQPQHF | TGCGCCAGCAGCGTGACAGGGTTTCAGCCCCAGCATTTT | TRBJ1-5 | TRBV5-1 | - | TRBD1
CASSQLSTGNTDTQYF | TGTGCCAGCAGCCAACTTTCAACGGGCAACACAGATACGCAGTATTTT | TRBJ2-3 | TRBV14 | - | -
CASIRRTAMTYEQYF | TGTGCCAGCATTAGGCGGACTGCTATGACCTACGAGCAGTACTTC | TRBJ2-7 | TRBV2 | - | -
CATSPGVVGDEQFF | TGTGCCACCAGTCCGGGGGTAGTCGGTGATGAGCAGTTCTTC | TRBJ2-1 | TRBV24-1 | - | -
CAWAILPSGNTIYF | TGTGCCTGGGCCATTTTGCCCTCTGGAAACACCATATATTTT | TRBJ1-3 | TRBV30 | - | -
CASSPYGQAMGEQYF | TGTGCCAGCTCACCTTACGGACAGGCTATGGGCGAGCAGTACTTC | TRBJ2-7 | TRBV18 | - | TRBD1
CASSPEGDTEAFF | TGTGCCAGCTCACCAGAAGGGGACACTGAAGCTTTCTTT | TRBJ1-1 | TRBV18 | - | -
CASSTMNTEAFF | TGTGCCAGCAGCACAATGAACACTGAAGCTTTCTTT | TRBJ1-1 | TRBV5-6 | - | -
CASSDGRITSGNTIYF | TGCGCCAGCAGCGATGGACGGATCACCTCTGGAAACACCATATATTTT | TRBJ1-3 | TRBV5-1 | - | -
CASSVGDSTYEQYF | TGTGCCAGCAGCGTAGGGGACAGTACCTACGAGCAGTACTTC | TRBJ2-7 | TRBV9 | - | TRBD1
CASSVRQNQSPTNEKLFF | TGTGCCAGCAGTGTCCGACAGAATCAATCCCCAACTAATGAAAAACTGTTTTTT | TRBJ1-4 | TRBV6-1 | - | -
CASSFGGRGFDQPQHF | TGTGCCAGCAGCTTTGGGGGGCGAGGATTTGATCAGCCCCAGCATTTT | TRBJ1-5 | TRBV5-6 | - | -
CASSLGGRGLRSTEAFF | TGTGCCAGCAGCTTGGGGGGCAGGGGATTAAGGAGCACTGAAGCTTTCTTT | TRBJ1-1 | TRBV5-4 | few | -